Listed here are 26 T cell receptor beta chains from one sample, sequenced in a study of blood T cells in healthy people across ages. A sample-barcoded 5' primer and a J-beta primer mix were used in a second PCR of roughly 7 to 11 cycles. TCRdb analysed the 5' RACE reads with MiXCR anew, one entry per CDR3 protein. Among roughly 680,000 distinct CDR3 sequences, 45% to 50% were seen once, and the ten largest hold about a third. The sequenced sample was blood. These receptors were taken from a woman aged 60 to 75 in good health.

The CDR3 DNA follows: TGTGCCACTAACAGGGGGAACTACGAGCAGTACTTC. Translated, it gives CATNRGNYEQYF. The chain uses TRBV28 and TRBJ2-4, with 8 bases identical to TRBD1. The J call may not be correct, given that the DNA end is closer to TRBJ2-7. The germline V gene encodes CDR1 MDHEN and CDR2 SYDVKM. This CDR3 is 12 amino acids long.

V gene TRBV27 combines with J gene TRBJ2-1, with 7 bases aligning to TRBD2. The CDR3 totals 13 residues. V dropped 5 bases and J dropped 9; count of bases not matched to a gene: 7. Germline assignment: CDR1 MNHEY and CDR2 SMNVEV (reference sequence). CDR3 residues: CASSVGTNSEQFF. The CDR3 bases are TGTGCCAGCAGTGTCGGGACTAACAGTGAGCAGTTCTTC.

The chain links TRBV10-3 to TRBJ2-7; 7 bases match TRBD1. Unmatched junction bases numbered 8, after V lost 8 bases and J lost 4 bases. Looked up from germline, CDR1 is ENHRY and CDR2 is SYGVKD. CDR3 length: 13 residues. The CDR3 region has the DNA TGTGCCATCCAAGACAGGGACGGGTACGAGCAGTACTTC. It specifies CAIQDRDGYEQYF.

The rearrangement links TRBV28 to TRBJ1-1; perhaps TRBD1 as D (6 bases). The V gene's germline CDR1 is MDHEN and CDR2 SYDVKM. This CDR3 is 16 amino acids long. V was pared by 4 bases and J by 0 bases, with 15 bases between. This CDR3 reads CASSWGLTGMNTEAFF. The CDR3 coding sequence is TGTGCCAGCAGTTGGGGGTTGACAGGTATGAACACTGAAGCTTTCTTT.

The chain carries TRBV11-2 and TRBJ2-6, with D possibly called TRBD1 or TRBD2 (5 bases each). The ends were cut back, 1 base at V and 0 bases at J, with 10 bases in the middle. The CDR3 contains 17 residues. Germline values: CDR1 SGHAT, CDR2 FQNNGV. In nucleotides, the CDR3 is TGTGCCAGCAGCTTAGGTTCGGGGACCTCTGGGGCCAACGTCCTGACTTTC. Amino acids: CASSLGSGTSGANVLTF.

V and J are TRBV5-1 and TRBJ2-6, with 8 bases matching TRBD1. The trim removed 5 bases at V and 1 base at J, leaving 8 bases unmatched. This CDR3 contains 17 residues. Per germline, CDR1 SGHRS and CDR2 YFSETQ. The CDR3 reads CASSLFRGLSGANVLTF. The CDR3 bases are TGCGCCAGCAGTCTTTTCAGGGGGCTTTCTGGGGCCAACGTCCTGACTTTC.

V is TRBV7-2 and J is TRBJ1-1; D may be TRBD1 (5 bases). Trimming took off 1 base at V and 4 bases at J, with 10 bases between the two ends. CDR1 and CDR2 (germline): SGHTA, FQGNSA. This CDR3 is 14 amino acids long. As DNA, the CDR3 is TGTGCCAGCAGCTTAGATGCAGGGTCCACTGAAGCTTTCTTT. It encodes CASSLDAGSTEAFF.

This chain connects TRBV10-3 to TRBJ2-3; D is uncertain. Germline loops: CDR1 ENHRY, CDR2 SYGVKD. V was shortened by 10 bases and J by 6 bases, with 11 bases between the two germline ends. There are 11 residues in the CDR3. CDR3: CATQQQDTQYF. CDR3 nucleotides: TGTGCCACCCAACAACAGGATACGCAGTATTTT.

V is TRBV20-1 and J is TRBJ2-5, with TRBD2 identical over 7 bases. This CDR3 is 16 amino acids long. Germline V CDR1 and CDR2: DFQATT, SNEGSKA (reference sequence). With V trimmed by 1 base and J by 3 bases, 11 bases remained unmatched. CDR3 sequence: CSARVSGTKGKETQYF. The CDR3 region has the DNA TGCAGTGCTAGAGTCTCCGGGACTAAGGGCAAAGAGACCCAGTACTTC.

CDR3 in amino acids: CASSPQGAGPQHF. DNA for the CDR3: TGTGCCAGCTCACCACAGGGGGCAGGGCCCCAGCATTTT. The rearrangement links TRBV18 to TRBJ1-5, with 7 bases identical to TRBD1. CDR3 length equals 13 residues. Germline CDR1 reads KGHSH; CDR2 reads LQKENI. V lost 1 base, J lost 9 bases, and 3 bases stayed unmatched.

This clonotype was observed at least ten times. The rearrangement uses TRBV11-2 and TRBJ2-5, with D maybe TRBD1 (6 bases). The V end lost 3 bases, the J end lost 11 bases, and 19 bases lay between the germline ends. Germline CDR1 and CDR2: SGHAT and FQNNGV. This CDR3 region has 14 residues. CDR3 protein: CASSLYGGDNEQYF. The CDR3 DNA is TGTGCCAGCAGCTTGTATGGTGGGGACAATGAGCAGTACTTC.

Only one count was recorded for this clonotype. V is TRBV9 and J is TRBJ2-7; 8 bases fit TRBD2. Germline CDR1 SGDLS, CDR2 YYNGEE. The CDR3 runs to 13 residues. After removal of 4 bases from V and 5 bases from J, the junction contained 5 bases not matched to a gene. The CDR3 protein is CASSQAGANEQYF. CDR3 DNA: TGTGCCAGCAGCCAAGCGGGGGCCAACGAGCAGTACTTC.

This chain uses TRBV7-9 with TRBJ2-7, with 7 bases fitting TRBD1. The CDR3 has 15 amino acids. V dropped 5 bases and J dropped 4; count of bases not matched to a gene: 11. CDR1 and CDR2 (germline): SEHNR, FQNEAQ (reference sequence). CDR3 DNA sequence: TGTGCCAGCAGCCCAGTCAGGGGACAGATTTACGAGCAGTACTTC. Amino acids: CASSPVRGQIYEQYF.

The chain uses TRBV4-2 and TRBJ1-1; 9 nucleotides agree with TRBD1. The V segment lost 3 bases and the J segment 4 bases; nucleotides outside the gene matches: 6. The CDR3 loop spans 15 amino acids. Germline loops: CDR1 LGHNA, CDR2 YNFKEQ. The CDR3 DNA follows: TGTGCCAGCAGCCAGCCCGACAGGGGGTTCACTGAAGCTTTCTTT. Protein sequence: CASSQPDRGFTEAFF.

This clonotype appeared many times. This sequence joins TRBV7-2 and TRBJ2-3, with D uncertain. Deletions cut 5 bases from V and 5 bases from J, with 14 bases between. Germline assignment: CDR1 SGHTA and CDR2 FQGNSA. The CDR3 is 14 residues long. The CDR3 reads CASSPLGLGDTQYF. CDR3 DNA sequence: TGTGCCAGCAGCCCCTTGGGGTTAGGAGATACGCAGTATTTT.

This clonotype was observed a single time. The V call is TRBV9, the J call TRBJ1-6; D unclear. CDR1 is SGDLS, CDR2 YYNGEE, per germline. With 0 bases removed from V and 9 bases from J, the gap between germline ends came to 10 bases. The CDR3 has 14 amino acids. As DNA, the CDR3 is TGTGCCAGCAGCGTAGGGATCCAGCTTTCACCCCTCCACTTT. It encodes CASSVGIQLSPLHF. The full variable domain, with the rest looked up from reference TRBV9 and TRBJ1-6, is DSGVTQTPKHLITATGQRVTLRCSPRSGDLSVYWYQQSLDQGLQFLIQYYNGEERAKGNILERFSAQQFPDLHSELNLSSLELGDSALYFCASSVGIQLSPLHFGNGTRLTVT.

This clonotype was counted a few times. The CDR3 DNA reads TGTGCCAGCAGTTACTCCAGGGCCTCCTACGAGCAGTACTTC. Amino acids: CASSYSRASYEQYF. The V gene is TRBV6-5, the J gene TRBJ2-7, with D possibly TRBD1 on 5 matching bases. Trimming removed 0 bases at V and 0 bases at J, with 6 bases between. The CDR3 has 14 amino acids. Germline V gene sequence: CDR1 MNHEY, CDR2 SVGAGI.

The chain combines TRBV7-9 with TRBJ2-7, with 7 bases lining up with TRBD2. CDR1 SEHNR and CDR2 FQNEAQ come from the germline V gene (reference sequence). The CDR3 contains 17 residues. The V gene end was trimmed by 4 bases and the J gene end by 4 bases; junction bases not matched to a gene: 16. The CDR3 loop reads CASSSPGAGRLVYEQYF. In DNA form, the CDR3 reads TGTGCCAGCAGCTCCCCCGGAGCGGGACGCCTGGTGTACGAGCAGTACTTC.

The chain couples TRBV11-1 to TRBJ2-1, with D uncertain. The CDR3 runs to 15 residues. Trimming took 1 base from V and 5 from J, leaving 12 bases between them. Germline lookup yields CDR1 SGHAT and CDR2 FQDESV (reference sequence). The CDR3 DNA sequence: TGTGCCAGCAGCTTAGGGGGTCTAAGGGACAATGAGCAGTTCTTC. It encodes CASSLGGLRDNEQFF.

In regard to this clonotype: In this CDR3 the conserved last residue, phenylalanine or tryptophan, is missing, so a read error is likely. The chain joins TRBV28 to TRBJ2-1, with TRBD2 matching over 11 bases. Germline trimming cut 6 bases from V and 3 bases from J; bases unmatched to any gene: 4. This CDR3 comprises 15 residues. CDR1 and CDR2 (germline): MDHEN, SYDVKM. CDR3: CASSQTSGVYNEQFL. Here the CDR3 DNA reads TGTGCCAGCAGCCAGACTAGCGGGGTCTACAATGAGCAGTTCTTA.

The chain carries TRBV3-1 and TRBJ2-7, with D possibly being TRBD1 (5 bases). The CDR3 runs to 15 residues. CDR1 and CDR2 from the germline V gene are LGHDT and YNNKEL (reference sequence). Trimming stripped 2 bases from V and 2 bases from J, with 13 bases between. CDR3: CASSQFLRVPYEQYF. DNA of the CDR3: TGTGCCAGCAGCCAATTTCTCAGGGTACCCTACGAGCAGTACTTC.

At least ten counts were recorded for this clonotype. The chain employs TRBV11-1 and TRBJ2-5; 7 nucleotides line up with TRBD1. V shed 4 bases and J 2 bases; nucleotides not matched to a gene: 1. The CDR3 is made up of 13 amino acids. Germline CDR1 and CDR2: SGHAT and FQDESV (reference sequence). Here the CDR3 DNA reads TGTGCCAGCAGCTACAGGGGACAAGAGACCCAGTACTTC. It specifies CASSYRGQETQYF.

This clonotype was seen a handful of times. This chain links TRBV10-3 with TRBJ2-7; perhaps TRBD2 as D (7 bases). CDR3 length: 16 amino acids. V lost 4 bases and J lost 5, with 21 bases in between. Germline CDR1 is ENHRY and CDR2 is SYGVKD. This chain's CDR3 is CAISAPQGGGQDEQYF. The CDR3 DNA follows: TGTGCCATCAGTGCCCCACAGGGCGGGGGCCAAGACGAGCAGTACTTC.

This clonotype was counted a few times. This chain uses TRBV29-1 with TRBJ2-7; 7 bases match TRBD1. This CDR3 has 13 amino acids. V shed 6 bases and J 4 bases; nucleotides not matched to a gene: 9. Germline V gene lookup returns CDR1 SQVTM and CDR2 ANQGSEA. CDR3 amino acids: CSVRLDRQYEQYF. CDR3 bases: TGCAGCGTCCGCCTGGACAGGCAATACGAGCAGTACTTC.

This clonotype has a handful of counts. The CDR3 sequence: CASSLTAREQFF. CDR3 coding DNA: TGTGCCAGCAGCTTGACAGCCAGGGAGCAGTTCTTC. J is TRBJ2-1 and V is TRBV7-3, with D possibly TRBD1 on 5 matching bases. V was shortened by 3 bases and J by 10 bases, with 10 bases between the two germline ends. This CDR3 region has 12 residues. Germline V gene lookup returns CDR1 SGHTA and CDR2 FQGTGA.

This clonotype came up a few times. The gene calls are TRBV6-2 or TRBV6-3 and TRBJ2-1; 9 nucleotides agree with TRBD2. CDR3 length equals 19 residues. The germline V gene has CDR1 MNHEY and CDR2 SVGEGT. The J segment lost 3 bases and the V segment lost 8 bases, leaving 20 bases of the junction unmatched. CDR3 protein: CASGRRETSGSVGYNEQFF. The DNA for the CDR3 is TGTGCCAGCGGAAGGAGGGAGACTAGCGGCTCTGTGGGCTACAATGAGCAGTTCTTC.